This T cell receptor beta chain was observed in a study of cytomegalovirus exposure and HLA in healthy donors (dated by TCRdb to about 2017). Regarding the complete study: According to a later analysis, the roughly 120 validation repertoires were produced on the same platform as the approximately 600 repertoires of the first cohort. The study aimed to test whether cataloging public T cell receptors could reveal signatures of past pathogen exposure. In addition to the first cohort of 666 subjects, a separate validation cohort of over 90 different subjects was used. To predict cytomegalovirus infection status, the study brought together high-throughput TCR immunosequencing, statistical association of individual TCRs with disease status, and machine learning. Overall results and qualifications from the work: Most TCR sequences were observed very rarely across donors, whereas some public TCRs were present in many individuals. It was suggested by the authors that the approach could potentially be generalized to other disease states and immunological phenotypes. Subsequent analysis determined that TCRs grouped into clusters in the first cohort also showed a tendency toward co-occurrence across the roughly 120 validation repertoires, and 85% to 95% of cluster scores exceeded 0. In vitro tests confirmed that three of the cytomegalovirus-associated TCR beta chains recognize cytomegalovirus antigens. The study gave a list of 150 to 200 TCR beta chains associated with cytomegalovirus. The validation cohort had no HLA typing available for a later analysis, so co-occurrence within that cohort was assessed over all 120 repertoires. Cytomegalovirus status was reported to be diagnosed by the classifier with high specificity and sensitivity in both the original and validation cohorts.

Comment on this clone: No antigen is known for it. No base quality information exists; no much larger clone differs at one position.

Library preparation employed the immunoSEQ multiplex PCR assay. Turning to the authors' computational methods: A statistical classification framework was built to diagnose cytomegalovirus status from the catalog of TCR beta chain sequences. As stored in TCRdb, this immuneACCESS dataset retains in-frame rearrangements with V and J assigned. A fraction of the clones does not appear; measured against another copy, unresolved V genes explain less than half of the discrepancy, and the remainder lacks a known reason. The V and J calls and clone size were taken over from that table, and D and trimming were inferred from the DNA. The sample table lists about 130,000 clones, 85% to 95% of them with a count of one. The top ten clones comprise over 1.5% of the sample. Donors formed part of the validation cohort, which comprised about 130 subjects and was distinct from the first cohort of fewer than 750 subjects.

V sheds 7 bases and J sheds 5 bases, leaving 15 bases between their ends. From the cysteine up to the phenylalanine, the CDR3 has a length of 13 residues. Of all the DNA, just the CDR3 is kept, 39 bases in frame from base 1. According to the germline V gene, CDR1 reads MNHEY and CDR2 reads SVGAGI. Material for sequencing was PBMCs. This receptor was identified in a man younger than 30 in good health and CMV-seropositive. The V and J segments used are TRBV6-5 and TRBJ2-7; no D segment can be confidently identified. The CDR3: CASTRSLLDEQYF. The nucleotide sequence reads TGTGCCAGCACCCGGTCTCTCCTGGACGAGCAGTACTTC.